Each of the 23 T cell receptor beta chains below was sequenced from the same sample in a study of technical replicates of blood from a few donors. This table comes from immunoSEQ multiplex PCR, and its TCRdb copy is limited to in-frame clones, with some not included. This sample has about 87,000 clones, with around 95% found just once. The material sequenced was T cells isolated from PBMCs. The receptors stem from a human donor in good health.

This clone showed up just once. The chain employs TRBV4-3 and TRBJ1-1; 7 nucleotides match TRBD1. Germline V lookup: CDR1 LGHNA, CDR2 YSLEER. The CDR3 is made up of 15 amino acids. Losses at the gene ends were 4 bases for V and 7 bases for J; bases not matched to a gene: 12. Here the CDR3 reads CASSRISGQIDEAFF. The CDR3 DNA reads TGCGCCAGCAGCCGAATCTCGGGACAGATAGATGAAGCTTTCTTT.

The V call is TRBV9, the J call TRBJ1-4, with D hard to call. The V gene lost 0 bases and the J gene lost 5 bases, with 11 bases spanning the gap. CDR1 is SGDLS and CDR2 is YYNGEE in the germline V gene. CDR3 length: 15 residues. The CDR3 reads CASSVGRGSNEKLFF. DNA for the CDR3: TGTGCCAGCAGCGTAGGTCGCGGCAGCAATGAAAAACTGTTTTTT. The entire variable domain, with the rest obtained from reference TRBV9 and TRBJ1-4, is as follows: DSGVTQTPKHLITATGQRVTLRCSPRSGDLSVYWYQQSLDQGLQFLIQYYNGEERAKGNILERFSAQQFPDLHSELNLSSLELGDSALYFCASSVGRGSNEKLFFGSGTQLSVL.

The CDR3 region is CASSLGRTQETQYF. The DNA for the CDR3 is TGTGCCAGCAGCCTGGGGAGAACCCAAGAGACCCAGTACTTC. The gene calls are TRBV6-1 and TRBJ2-5, with D perhaps TRBD2 (5 bases). The CDR3 has 14 amino acids. Trimming shortened V by 6 bases and J by 1 base, and 12 bases separated the two germline ends. Per germline, CDR1 MNHNS and CDR2 SASEGT.

The gene calls are TRBV10-3 and TRBJ1-1, with 8 bases that match TRBD1. Unmatched junction bases numbered 8, after V lost 5 bases and J lost 0 bases. This CDR3 region has 16 residues. Germline V CDR1 and CDR2: ENHRY, SYGVKD. CDR3 in DNA: TGTGCCATCAGTACCACAGGGGGTGAAATGAACACTGAAGCTTTCTTT. It encodes CAISTTGGEMNTEAFF.

This sequence joins TRBV6-6 and TRBJ2-1; 8 nucleotides match TRBD2. From germline, CDR1 is MNHNY and CDR2 SVGAGI (reference sequence). The CDR3 has 15 amino acids. The J segment lost 6 bases and the V segment lost 6 bases, leaving 10 bases of the junction unmatched. CDR3 loop: CASSSSGGNFNEQFF. CDR3 coding DNA: TGTGCCAGCAGCTCGAGCGGGGGCAACTTCAATGAGCAGTTCTTC.

This clone was recorded once. The V call is TRBV6-6, the J call TRBJ2-7, with 7 nucleotides matching TRBD1. Per the germline V gene, CDR1 is MNHNY and CDR2 is SVGAGI (reference sequence). With 8 bases clipped from V and 5 bases from J, the junction kept 6 bases outside the gene matches. CDR3 length: 12 residues. The CDR3 sequence is CASYYRGHEQYF. CDR3 nucleotides: TGTGCCAGCTACTACAGGGGCCACGAGCAGTACTTC.

CDR3 loop: CASGTSLYEQYF. For the CDR3, the DNA is TGTGCCAGCGGGACTAGCTTATACGAGCAGTACTTC. V is TRBV27 and J is TRBJ2-7, with 9 bases that match TRBD2. Germline V gene lookup returns CDR1 MNHEY and CDR2 SMNVEV (reference sequence). The CDR3 consists of 12 residues. Trimming took 8 bases from V and 4 from J; bases not matched to a gene: 3.

The rearrangement joins TRBV5-3 to TRBJ2-7; no definite D call. TRBV5-3 is an ORF, and what it does is uncertain. The CDR3 consists of 14 residues. V was cut by 1 base and J by 7 bases, with 15 bases left in between. The CDR3 reads CARSLRYRPREQYF. CDR3 coding DNA: TGTGCCAGAAGCTTGAGGTATCGTCCTAGAGAGCAGTACTTC.

V gene TRBV5-6 combines with J gene TRBJ2-3, with 8 positions matching TRBD1. The CDR3 consists of 14 residues. Germline V gene data show CDR1 as SGHDT and CDR2 as YYEEEE. Trimming at V came to 3 bases and at J to 7 bases, leaving 7 bases not matched to a gene. Here the CDR3 reads CASSWGTGLNTQYF. CDR3 in DNA: TGTGCCAGCAGCTGGGGGACAGGATTGAATACGCAGTATTTT. The whole variable domain, remainder taken from reference TRBV5-6 and TRBJ2-3, is DAGVTQSPTHLIKTRGQQVTLRCSPKSGHDTVSWYQQALGQGPQFIFQYYEEEERQRGNFPDRFSGHQFPNYSSELNVNALLLGDSALYLCASSWGTGLNTQYFGPGTRLTVL.

The chain combines TRBV9 with TRBJ1-2; 10 positions agree with TRBD1. This CDR3 contains 15 residues. V trimming: 3 bases; J trimming: 4 bases; junction bases outside the gene matches: 6. Germline V CDR1 and CDR2: SGDLS, YYNGEE. CDR3: CASSGVTGGVYGYTF. CDR3 in DNA: TGTGCCAGCAGCGGTGTGACAGGGGGCGTCTATGGCTACACCTTC.

The chain combines TRBV30 with TRBJ2-7, with a weak D call TRBD1 (5 bases). Trimming cost V 4 bases and J 8 bases, with 9 bases left between them. Per germline, CDR1 GTSNPN and CDR2 SVGIG (reference sequence). This CDR3 comprises 10 residues. CDR3 region: CAWKWGQQYF. The CDR3 DNA reads TGTGCCTGGAAGTGGGGCCAGCAGTACTTC. The full variable domain, rest sourced from reference TRBV30 and TRBJ2-7, is SQTIHQWPATLVQPVGSPLSLECTVEGTSNPNLYWYRQAAGRGLQLLFYSVGIGQISSEVPQNLSASRPQDRQFILSSKKLLLSDSGFYLCAWKWGQQYFGPGTRLTVT.

This clone came up once. This chain uses TRBV7-6 with TRBJ2-1; 9 bases fit TRBD2. Germline-derived CDR1 and CDR2 are SGHVS and FNYEAQ. This CDR3 region has 16 residues. The trim removed 2 bases at V and 4 bases at J, leaving 6 bases unmatched. The CDR3 DNA sequence: TGTGCCAGCAGCTTAATCGCTAGCGGGGATTACAATGAGCAGTTCTTC. Amino acids: CASSLIASGDYNEQFF.

This chain connects TRBV19 to TRBJ2-3; 7 bases are a match to TRBD2. Germline CDR1 reads LNHDA; CDR2 reads SQIVND (reference sequence). The V and J ends lost 5 bases and 5 bases, in that order; junction bases with no gene match: 7. The CDR3 covers 14 residues. The CDR3 sequence is CASSVGLGLDTQYF. CDR3 DNA sequence: TGTGCCAGTAGTGTTGGACTAGGTCTAGATACGCAGTATTTT.

The gene calls are TRBV7-3 and TRBJ2-3, with 9 bases lining up with TRBD1. The CDR3 is 15 amino acids. CDR1 and CDR2 (germline): SGHTA, FQGTGA. J lost 3 bases, V lost 5 bases, and 6 bases had no gene match. CDR3 bases: TGTGCCAGCAGCCTACAGGGGGCGCTTACAGATACGCAGTATTTT. The encoded protein is CASSLQGALTDTQYF.

The J gene is TRBJ2-2, the V gene TRBV5-1, with D perhaps TRBD2 (6 bases). Germline V gene sequence: CDR1 SGHRS, CDR2 YFSETQ. Trimming removed 4 bases at V and 5 bases at J, with 15 bases between. This CDR3 region has 15 residues. The CDR3 is CASSPGGVGTGELFF. CDR3 in DNA: TGCGCCAGCAGCCCGGGCGGGGTCGGAACCGGGGAGCTGTTTTTT.

The chain recombines TRBV7-2 with TRBJ1-5; perhaps TRBD1 as D (6 bases). V lost 4 bases and J lost 2, with 12 bases in between. The length of the CDR3 is 15 residues. In germline, CDR1 is SGHTA, CDR2 FQGNSA. CDR3 loop: CASSSRGWGNQPQHF. CDR3 nucleotides: TGTGCCAGCAGCTCTAGGGGGTGGGGCAATCAGCCCCAGCATTTT.

The chain uses TRBV5-6 and TRBJ2-2; possibly TRBD2 for D (6 bases). Trimming cost V 0 bases and J 3 bases, with 12 bases left between them. Per germline, CDR1 SGHDT and CDR2 YYEEEE. CDR3 length equals 16 residues. The chain's CDR3 is CASSLGLEGYTGELFF. In DNA form, the CDR3 reads TGTGCCAGCAGCTTGGGACTGGAGGGGTACACCGGGGAGCTGTTTTTT.

This clone was recorded once. The chain links TRBV27 to TRBJ2-1, with TRBD2 identical over 8 bases. The germline V gene encodes CDR1 MNHEY and CDR2 SMNVEV (reference sequence). With V trimmed by 5 bases and J by 6 bases, 6 bases remained unmatched. The CDR3 spans 14 residues. The CDR3 DNA reads TGTGCCAGCAGTAAACCGGGACTAGTCAATGAGCAGTTCTTC. Protein product: CASSKPGLVNEQFF.

CDR3 amino acids: CASSYSPGQSKETQYF. In DNA, the CDR3 is TGTGCCAGCAGTTACTCTCCGGGACAAAGTAAAGAGACCCAGTACTTC. The chain has TRBV6-5 and TRBJ2-5; maybe TRBD1 (6 bases). This CDR3 spans 16 amino acids. The V gene lost 0 bases and the J gene lost 3 bases, with 14 bases spanning the gap. The germline gives CDR1 MNHEY, CDR2 SVGAGI.

V gene TRBV30 combines with J gene TRBJ2-6, with D maybe TRBD1 (5 bases). Germline-derived CDR1 and CDR2 are GTSNPN and SVGIG (reference sequence). The length of the CDR3 is 13 residues. In nucleotides, the CDR3 is TGTGCTCTCGACAGCTCTGGGGCCAACGTCCTGACTTTC. It encodes CALDSSGANVLTF.

J is TRBJ2-7 and V is TRBV4-1; unclear D gene. Germline V gene data show CDR1 as MGHRA and CDR2 as YSYEKL. Trimming took off 4 bases at V and 3 bases at J, with 16 bases between the two ends. This CDR3 has 15 amino acids. Written as DNA, the CDR3 is TGCGCCAGCAGCCTCCAGGCCGCATTTTACTACGAGCAGTACTTC. Protein: CASSLQAAFYYEQYF.

The V call is TRBV5-4, the J call TRBJ2-1, with D possibly TRBD2 on 6 matching bases. The V gene's germline CDR1 is SGHNT and CDR2 YYREEE (reference sequence). V lost 9 bases and J 5 bases, leaving 18 bases between the germline ends. The CDR3 has 14 residues. As DNA, the CDR3 is TGTGCCATCCAAGCGGGTACCCAAGACAATGAGCAGTTCTTC. It specifies CAIQAGTQDNEQFF.

This rearrangement joins TRBV9 to TRBJ1-5; 8 bases fit TRBD1. The germline V gene has CDR1 SGDLS and CDR2 YYNGEE. The CDR3 contains 15 residues. Trimming cost V 3 bases and J 3 bases; bases outside gene matches: 5. The CDR3 sequence is CASSAGQGINQPQHF. CDR3 DNA sequence: TGTGCCAGCAGCGCCGGACAGGGAATCAATCAGCCCCAGCATTTT. Full variable domain (rest looked up from reference TRBV9 and TRBJ1-5): DSGVTQTPKHLITATGQRVTLRCSPRSGDLSVYWYQQSLDQGLQFLIQYYNGEERAKGNILERFSAQQFPDLHSELNLSSLELGDSALYFCASSAGQGINQPQHFGDGTRLSIL.